The rows below give T cell receptor beta chains drawn from one sample of a study of T-cell memory formation after mild COVID-19. From the 5' RACE reads, TCRdb called clonotypes with MiXCR, one entry per CDR3 protein. The sample records about 430,000 distinct CDR3 sequences, 15% to 20% being singletons. Sample: PBMCs or a T cell subset sorted from them (not recorded which). These receptors all come from a man between 18 and 35 years old who had mild COVID-19 (a few samples of this study predate the infection). Cell type and time point are not known. CDR3s include the opening cysteine and the closing phenylalanine or tryptophan. D genes are given only for firm matches. The size of a clone is reported for some rows only, either as once, few or many, or as a class for expanded clones.

>.|TRBV5-1|.|TRBJ1-1
TGCGCCAGCAGCTTCGCCTCGGGGACGACTGAAGCTTTCTTT
CASSFASGTTEAFF
>.|TRBV20-1|.|TRBJ2-3
TGCAGTGCTAGAGATACCGAAGGGACAGATACGCAGTATTTT
CSARDTEGTDTQYF
>.|TRBV5-1|few|TRBJ2-1
TGCGCCAGCAGCCCCAGGAGAGGGGACCACAATGAGCAGTTCTTC
CASSPRRGDHNEQFF
>.|TRBV10-3|many|TRBJ1-2
TGTGCCATCTCGACAGGCTATGGCTACACCTTC
CAISTGYGYTF
>TRBD1|TRBV9|.|TRBJ2-7
TGTGCCAGCAGCCAAAGACAGGGGGGCACCTACGAGCAGTACTTC
CASSQRQGGTYEQYF
>.|TRBV6-6|.|TRBJ2-3
TGTGCCAGCATTGGACCCGGAGGGGATACGCAGTATTTT
CASIGPGGDTQYF
>.|TRBV12-3/TRBV12-4|few|TRBJ1-1
TGTGCCAGCAGTTTCATATCCGTGAACACTGAAGCTTTCTTT
CASSFISVNTEAFF
>.|TRBV15|.|TRBJ2-7
TGTGCCACCAGCAGAGATCGGGCCAGGGGCTACGAGCAGTACTTC
CATSRDRARGYEQYF
>.|TRBV2|few|TRBJ1-1
TGTGCCAGCAGTGATTCCGGTAACACTGAAGCTTTCTTT
CASSDSGNTEAFF
>.|TRBV18|.|TRBJ1-4
TGTGCCAGCTCAGAACTGACGGAGAAAAAACTGTTTTTT
CASSELTEKKLFF
>.|TRBV5-1|.|TRBJ2-7
TGCGCCAGCAGCTTTGAGGCAGGGCCCTACGAGCAGTACTTC
CASSFEAGPYEQYF
>.|TRBV4-1|few|TRBJ1-1
TGCGCCAGCAGCCAAGACGATTTCGGCAGGGTAAATGAAGCTTTCTTT
CASSQDDFGRVNEAFF
>.|TRBV4-3|.|TRBJ2-3
TGCGCCAGCAGCCAAGAGTTCTCACGAGGGGATACGCAGTATTTT
CASSQEFSRGDTQYF
>TRBD2|TRBV11-2|.|TRBJ2-7
TGTGCCAGCAGCCCCGGGGGGGGCAATGCGTACTTC
CASSPGGGNAYF
>TRBD1|TRBV5-4|few|TRBJ1-2
TGTGCCAGCAGCTTGTGGGGGACAGGGGCCTACACCTTC
CASSLWGTGAYTF
>.|TRBV3-1|.|TRBJ2-7
TGTGCCAGCAGCGACGGGGACGCCAGCTCCTACGAGCAGTACTTC
CASSDGDASSYEQYF
>TRBD1|TRBV2|.|TRBJ2-2
TGTGCCAGCAGAGCCGGGACAGGGAACACCGGGGAGCTGTTTTTT
CASRAGTGNTGELFF
>.|TRBV20-1|few|TRBJ1-1
TGCAGTGCCCGCCCGACAGGCTGGGACACTGAAGCTTTCTTT
CSARPTGWDTEAFF
>.|TRBV6-5|many|TRBJ2-5
TGTGCCAGCAGTCCAACCGATTTATTAGAGACCCAGTACTTC
CASSPTDLLETQYF
>TRBD1|TRBV24-1|few|TRBJ2-1
TGTGCCACCAGTGATTTAGGCAGGGGGCGGGATGAGCAGTTCTTC
CATSDLGRGRDEQFF
>TRBD2|TRBV7-2|many|TRBJ2-1
TGTGCCAGCAGCCCCACCGTGCGGGGGGGCTACAATGAGCAGTTCTTC
CASSPTVRGGYNEQFF
>TRBD1|TRBV6-2/TRBV6-3|few|TRBJ2-1
TGTGCCAGCAGCCCCGATCGACAGGGGGGATACAATGAGCAGTTCTTC
CASSPDRQGGYNEQFF
>.|TRBV4-2|few|TRBJ2-1
TGTGCCAGCAGCCACAGTCCAGGGTCGAGCTCCTACAATGAGCAGTTCTTC
CASSHSPGSSSYNEQFF
>.|TRBV5-6|.|TRBJ1-1
TGTGCCAGCAGCTTGTACCTTAAGGCAGCTTTCTTT
CASSLYLKAAFF